This T cell receptor (beta chain) was obtained from a study of cytomegalovirus exposure and HLA in healthy donors. Whole-study findings and limits: Under in vitro conditions, a few CMV-associated chains were confirmed as specific for CMV antigens. One variant, a missense change in DCLRE1C, was linked in a later analysis to TCR beta V- and J-gene trimming. Earlier analysis found most TCR beta V segments productive about 87% or about 30% of the time.

Use of 60 Vbeta and 13 Jbeta primers characterized the PCR. Repertoires were generated with immunoSEQ multiplex PCR, while TCRdb's copy carries only in-frame clones and drops some. The profile covers 180,000 or so clones, with roughly 80% appearing a single time and around 1.4% taken by the ten largest. The CDR3 length is 14 residues. Germline CDR1 reads SEHNR; CDR2 reads FQNEAQ (reference sequence). Trimming took off 1 base at V and 4 bases at J, with 10 bases between the two ends. Turning to this clone: Its antigen is undetermined.

This TCR came from a girl aged 10 to 17 in good health and CMV-seropositive. Sequencing was performed on PBMCs. The genes are TRBV7-9 and TRBJ1-1, with D unresolved. CDR3 in amino acids: CASSLVGASTEAFF. The CDR3 nucleotides read TGTGCCAGCAGCTTAGTGGGAGCAAGCACTGAAGCTTTCTTT.